Presented here are 10 T cell receptor beta chains from one specimen sequenced in a study of blood T cell repertoires in COVID-19. Sequencing used immunoSEQ multiplex PCR; TCRdb keeps in-frame clones, though not all of them. This table holds about 100,000 clones, about 88% found once. Sample: peripheral blood. The origin of the receptors is a man younger than 45 in a cohort sampled during active COVID-19.

V gene TRBV5-8 combines with J gene TRBJ2-1, with a tentative D call TRBD2 (5 bases). CDR3 length equals 16 residues. Germline loops: CDR1 SGHTS, CDR2 YDEGEE. V was cut by 2 bases and J by 7 bases, with 19 bases left in between. The CDR3 bases are TGTGCCAGCAGCTTCGGCTCCCGGGCTAGCTCAAATGAGCAGTTCTTC. Its translation is CASSFGSRASSNEQFF. Together with reference TRBV5-8 and TRBJ2-1, the CDR3 gives the full variable domain: EAGVTQSPTHLIKTRGQQATLRCSPISGHTSVYWYQQALGLGLQFLLWYDEGEERNRGNFPPRFSGRQFPNYSSELNVNALELEDSALYLCASSFGSRASSNEQFFGPGTRLTVL.

In this sample, this clone turned up a few times. The chain carries TRBV7-8 and TRBJ2-7, with 10 nucleotides matching TRBD1. The length of the CDR3 is 16 residues. Germline V CDR1 and CDR2: SGHVS, FQNEAQ. V lost 6 bases and J lost 4; bases outside the gene matches: 12. CDR3 DNA sequence: TGTGCCAGCAGACAGAACGCCGGGACAGGGGATTACGAGCAGTACTTC. Translation: CASRQNAGTGDYEQYF. Variable domain in full (rest from reference TRBV7-8 and TRBJ2-7): GAGVSQSPRYKVAKRGQDVALRCDPISGHVSLFWYQQALGQGPEFLTYFQNEAQLDKSGLPSDRFFAERPEGSVSTLKIQRTQQEDSAVYLCASRQNAGTGDYEQYFGPGTRLTVT.

The chain has TRBV5-1 and TRBJ2-7; unclear D gene. The V end was cut by 1 base, the J end by 3 bases, with 5 bases between. The CDR3 covers 12 residues. Germline assignment: CDR1 SGHRS and CDR2 YFSETQ. Written as DNA, the CDR3 is TGCGCCAGCAGCTTGAACGGCTACGAGCAGTACTTC. Its protein is CASSLNGYEQYF.

The CDR3: CASSLKSGTTSTDTQYF. For the CDR3, the DNA is TGTGCCAGCAGCTTGAAGTCCGGGACTACTAGCACAGATACGCAGTATTTT. The gene calls are TRBV7-2 and TRBJ2-3; 7 bases align to TRBD2. Germline trimming cut 3 bases from V and 0 bases from J; bases unmatched to any gene: 9. The CDR3 spans 17 residues. CDR1 and CDR2 (germline): SGHTA, FQGNSA. Combining the CDR3 with reference TRBV7-2 and TRBJ2-3 gives the whole variable domain GAGVSQSPSNKVTEKGKDVELRCDPISGHTALYWYRQSLGQGLEFLIYFQGNSAPDKSGLPSDRFSAERTGGSVSTLTIQRTQQEDSAVYLCASSLKSGTTSTDTQYFGPGTRLTVL.

The sample holds one count of this clone. The chain joins TRBV18 to TRBJ2-1; TRBD2 aligns across 8 bases. V was clipped by 0 bases and J by 5 bases; unmatched bases: 9. Germline CDR1 KGHSH, CDR2 LQKENI. This CDR3 region has 17 residues. CDR3 DNA sequence: TGTGCCAGCTCACCACCGTCGGCTAGCGGGCTAAACAATGAGCAGTTCTTC. As protein: CASSPPSASGLNNEQFF.

V gene TRBV7-9 combines with J gene TRBJ1-1, with D hard to call. V lost 1 base and J lost 7, with 13 bases in between. Germline V lookup: CDR1 SEHNR, CDR2 FQNEAQ (reference sequence). The CDR3 is 14 amino acids. The CDR3 nucleotides are TGTGCCAGCAGCTTAGTCGTGCCGGGTAGTGAAGCTTTCTTT. This codes for CASSLVVPGSEAFF.

The chain has TRBV6-5 and TRBJ2-7; no clear D. There are 14 residues in the CDR3. Germline-derived CDR1 and CDR2 are MNHEY and SVGAGI. V was trimmed by 0 bases and J by 2 bases, leaving 8 bases between them. The CDR3 DNA follows: TGTGCCAGCAGTTACTCGAAGGAGACCTACGAGCAGTACTTC. Amino acids: CASSYSKETYEQYF.

The DNA for the CDR3 is TGCGCCAGCAGACGGACCGGGACAGACCTACAATACGAGCAGTACTTC. Amino acid sequence: CASRRTGTDLQYEQYF. The chain joins TRBV5-1 to TRBJ2-7; 7 nucleotides agree with TRBD1. Trimming cost V 5 bases and J 4 bases; bases outside gene matches: 15. Germline V lookup: CDR1 SGHRS, CDR2 YFSETQ. The length of the CDR3 is 16 residues.

The rearrangement joins TRBV7-9 to TRBJ1-2; the match to TRBD1 covers 7 bases. V trimming: 0 bases; J trimming: 3 bases; junction bases outside the gene matches: 4. The length of the CDR3 is 15 residues. The germline V gene encodes CDR1 SEHNR and CDR2 FQNEAQ (reference sequence). The CDR3 sequence: CASSLARDSDYGYTF. The CDR3 bases are TGTGCCAGCAGCTTAGCCCGGGACAGCGACTATGGCTACACCTTC.

The chain joins TRBV5-5 to TRBJ2-2; D is unclear. The CDR3 has 14 amino acids. Germline values: CDR1 SGHKS, CDR2 YYEKEE (reference sequence). V was cut by 0 bases and J by 4 bases, with 7 bases left in between. This CDR3 is CASSLALGTGELFF. Written as DNA, the CDR3 is TGTGCCAGCAGCTTGGCCCTAGGCACCGGGGAGCTGTTTTTT.